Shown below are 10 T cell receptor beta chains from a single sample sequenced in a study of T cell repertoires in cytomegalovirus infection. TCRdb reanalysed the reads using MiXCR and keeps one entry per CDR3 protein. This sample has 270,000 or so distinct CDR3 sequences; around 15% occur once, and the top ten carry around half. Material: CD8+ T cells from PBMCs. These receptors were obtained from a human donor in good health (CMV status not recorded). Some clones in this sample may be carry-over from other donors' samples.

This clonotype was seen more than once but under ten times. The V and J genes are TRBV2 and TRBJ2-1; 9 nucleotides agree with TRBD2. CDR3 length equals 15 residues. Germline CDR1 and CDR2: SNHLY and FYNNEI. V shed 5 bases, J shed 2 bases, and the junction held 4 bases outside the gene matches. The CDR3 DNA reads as TGTGCCAGCAGTCACAGCGGGGGGCCCTACAATGAGCAGTTCTTC. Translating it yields CASSHSGGPYNEQFF.

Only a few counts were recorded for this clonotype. The CDR3 protein is CASSFYSGEAYEQYF. The CDR3 bases are TGTGCCAGCAGCTTCTATAGCGGGGAGGCCTACGAGCAGTACTTC. The chain recombines TRBV11-2 with TRBJ2-7; 8 nucleotides line up with TRBD2. Per germline, CDR1 SGHAT and CDR2 FQNNGV. The CDR3 has 15 amino acids. Losses at the gene ends were 3 bases for V and 2 bases for J; bases not matched to a gene: 6. Supplemented by reference TRBV11-2 and TRBJ2-7, the full variable domain reads EAGVAQSPRYKIIEKRQSVAFWCNPISGHATLYWYQQILGQGPKLLIQFQNNGVVDDSQLPKDRFSAERLKGVDSTLKIQPAKLEDSAVYLCASSFYSGEAYEQYFGPGTRLTVT.

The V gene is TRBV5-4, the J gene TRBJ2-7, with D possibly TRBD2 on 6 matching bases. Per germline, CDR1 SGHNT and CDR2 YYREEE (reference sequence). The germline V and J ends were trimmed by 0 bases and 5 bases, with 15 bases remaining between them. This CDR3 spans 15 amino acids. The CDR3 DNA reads TGTGCCAGCAGCTTGGCCACCGGGGGACGTAACGAGCAGTACTTC. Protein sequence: CASSLATGGRNEQYF.

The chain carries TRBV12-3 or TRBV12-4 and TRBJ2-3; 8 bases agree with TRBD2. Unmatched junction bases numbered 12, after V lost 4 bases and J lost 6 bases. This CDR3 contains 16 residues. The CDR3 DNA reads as TGTGCCAGCAGTTCCGTCGATAGCGGGGTTCAGGATACGCAGTATTTT. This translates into CASSSVDSGVQDTQYF.

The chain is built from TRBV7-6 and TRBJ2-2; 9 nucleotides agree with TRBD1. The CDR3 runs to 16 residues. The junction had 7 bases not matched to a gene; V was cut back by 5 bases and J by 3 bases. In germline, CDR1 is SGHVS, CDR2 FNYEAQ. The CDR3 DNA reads TGTGCCAGCAGCCCCCGACAGGGGGGACACACCGGGGAGCTGTTTTTT. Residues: CASSPRQGGHTGELFF. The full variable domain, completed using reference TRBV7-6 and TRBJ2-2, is GAGVSQSPRYKVTKRGQDVALRCDPISGHVSLYWYRQALGQGPEFLTYFNYEAQQDKSGLPNDRFSAERPEGSISTLTIQRTEQRDSAMYRCASSPRQGGHTGELFFGEGSRLTVL.

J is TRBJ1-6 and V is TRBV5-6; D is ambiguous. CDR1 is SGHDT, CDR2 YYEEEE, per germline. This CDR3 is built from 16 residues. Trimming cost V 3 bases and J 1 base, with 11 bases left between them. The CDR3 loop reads CASSSSGFSYNSPLHF. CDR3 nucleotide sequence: TGTGCCAGCAGCTCAAGCGGATTTTCCTATAATTCACCCCTCCACTTT.

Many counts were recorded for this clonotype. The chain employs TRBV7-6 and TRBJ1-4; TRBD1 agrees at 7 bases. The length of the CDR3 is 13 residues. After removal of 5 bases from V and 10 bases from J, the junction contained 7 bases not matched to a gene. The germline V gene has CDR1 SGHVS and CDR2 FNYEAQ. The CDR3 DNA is TGTGCCAGCAGCACAGGGGCGGGGGGAAAACTGTTTTTT. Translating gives CASSTGAGGKLFF. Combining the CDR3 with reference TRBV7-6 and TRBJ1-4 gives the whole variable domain GAGVSQSPRYKVTKRGQDVALRCDPISGHVSLYWYRQALGQGPEFLTYFNYEAQQDKSGLPNDRFSAERPEGSISTLTIQRTEQRDSAMYRCASSTGAGGKLFFGSGTQLSVL.

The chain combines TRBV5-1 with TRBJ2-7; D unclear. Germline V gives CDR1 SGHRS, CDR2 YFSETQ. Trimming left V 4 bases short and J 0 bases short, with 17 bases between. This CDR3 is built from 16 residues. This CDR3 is CASSPPHGPSSYEQYF. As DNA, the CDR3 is TGCGCCAGCAGCCCCCCCCACGGCCCCAGCTCCTACGAGCAGTACTTC.

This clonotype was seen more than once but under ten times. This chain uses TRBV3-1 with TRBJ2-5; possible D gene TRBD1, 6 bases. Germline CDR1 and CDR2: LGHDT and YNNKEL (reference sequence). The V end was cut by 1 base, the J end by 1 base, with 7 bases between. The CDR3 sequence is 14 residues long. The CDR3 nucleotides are TGTGCCAGCAGCCAAGCGGACAGCCAAGAGACCCAGTACTTC. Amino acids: CASSQADSQETQYF.

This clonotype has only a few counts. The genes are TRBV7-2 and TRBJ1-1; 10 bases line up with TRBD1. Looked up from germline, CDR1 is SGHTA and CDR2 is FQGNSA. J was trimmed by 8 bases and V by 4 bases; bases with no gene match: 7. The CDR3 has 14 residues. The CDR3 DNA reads TGTGCCAGCAGCTCTGGGACAGGGGACCCCGAAGCTTTCTTT. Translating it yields CASSSGTGDPEAFF.